This T cell receptor (beta chain) was found in a study of shared clonotypes between healthy human individuals. Whole-study results and caveats: The expectation was that sequencing depth would affect clonotype sharing among donors. A generally larger estimated richness was seen in naive subsets than in memory subsets.

This table comes from immunoSEQ multiplex PCR, and its TCRdb copy is limited to in-frame clones, with some not included. The sample comprises hundreds of thousands of clones, around two thirds of which are singletons, and around 10% rests with the top ten. V lost 4 bases and J lost 1, with 10 bases in between. This CDR3 spans 14 amino acids. Per germline, CDR1 SGHNT and CDR2 YYREEE (reference sequence). As regards this clone: Its antigen is unknown.

Sequenced sample: memory CD4+ T cells sorted from blood. Stated subset: CD45RA-negative fraction. The TCR originated in a man in his thirties or forties in good health. V gene TRBV5-4 combines with J gene TRBJ2-3; D remains ambiguous. CDR3 sequence (DNA): TGTGCCAGCAGCACTCCCCAGGGCACAGATACGCAGTATTTT. Its protein product is CASSTPQGTDTQYF.